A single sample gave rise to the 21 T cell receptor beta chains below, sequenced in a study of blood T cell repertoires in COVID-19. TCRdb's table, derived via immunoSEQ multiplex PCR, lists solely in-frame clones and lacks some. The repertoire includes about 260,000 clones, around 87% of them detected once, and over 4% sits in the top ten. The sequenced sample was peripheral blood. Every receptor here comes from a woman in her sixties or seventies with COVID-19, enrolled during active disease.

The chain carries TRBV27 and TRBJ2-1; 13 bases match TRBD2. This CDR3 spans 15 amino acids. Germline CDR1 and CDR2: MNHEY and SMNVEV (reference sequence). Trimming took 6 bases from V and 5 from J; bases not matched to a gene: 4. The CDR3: CASSPGTSGNNEQFF. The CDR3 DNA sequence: TGTGCCAGCAGCCCTGGGACTAGCGGGAACAATGAGCAGTTCTTC.

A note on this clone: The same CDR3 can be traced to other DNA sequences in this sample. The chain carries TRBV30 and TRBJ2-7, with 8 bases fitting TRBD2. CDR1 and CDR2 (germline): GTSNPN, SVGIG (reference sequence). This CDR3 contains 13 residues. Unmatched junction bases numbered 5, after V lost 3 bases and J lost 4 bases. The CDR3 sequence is CAWRAGAGYEQYF. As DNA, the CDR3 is TGTGCCTGGAGAGCGGGGGCTGGTTACGAGCAGTACTTC.

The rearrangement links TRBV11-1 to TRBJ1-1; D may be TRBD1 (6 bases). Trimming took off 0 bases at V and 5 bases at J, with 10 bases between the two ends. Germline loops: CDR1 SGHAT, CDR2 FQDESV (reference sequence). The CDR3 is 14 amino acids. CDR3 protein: CASSLARGGTEAFF. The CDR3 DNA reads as TGTGCCAGCAGCTTAGCCAGGGGCGGAACTGAAGCTTTCTTT.

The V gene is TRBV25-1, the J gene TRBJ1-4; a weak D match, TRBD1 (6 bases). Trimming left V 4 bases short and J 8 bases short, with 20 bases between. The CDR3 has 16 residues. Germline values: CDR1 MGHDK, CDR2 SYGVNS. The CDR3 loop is CASSALGQSAGEKLFF. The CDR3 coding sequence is TGTGCCAGCAGTGCCCTCGGACAGTCCGCCGGAGAAAAACTGTTTTTT. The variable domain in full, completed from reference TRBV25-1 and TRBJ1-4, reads EADIYQTPRYLVIGTGKKITLECSQTMGHDKMYWYQQDPGMELHLIHYSYGVNSTEKGDLSSESTVSRIRTEHFPLTLESARPSHTSQYLCASSALGQSAGEKLFFGSGTQLSVL.

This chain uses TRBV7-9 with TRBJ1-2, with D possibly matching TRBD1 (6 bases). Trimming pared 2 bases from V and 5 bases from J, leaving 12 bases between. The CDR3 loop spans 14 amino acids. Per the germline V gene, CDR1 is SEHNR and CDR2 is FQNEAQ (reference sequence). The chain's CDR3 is CASSLQPGTYGYTF. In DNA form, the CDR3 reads TGTGCCAGCAGCTTACAACCCGGGACATATGGCTACACCTTC. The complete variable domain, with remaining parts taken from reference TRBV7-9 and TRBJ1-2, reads DTGVSQNPRHKITKRGQNVTFRCDPISEHNRLYWYRQTLGQGPEFLTYFQNEAQLEKSRLLSDRFSAERPKGSFSTLEIQRTEQGDSAMYLCASSLQPGTYGYTFGSGTRLTVV.

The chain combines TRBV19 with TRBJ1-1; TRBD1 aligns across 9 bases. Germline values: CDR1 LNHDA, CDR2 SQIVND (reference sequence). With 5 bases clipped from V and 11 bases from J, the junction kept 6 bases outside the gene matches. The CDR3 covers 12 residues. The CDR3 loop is CASSVQGARAFF. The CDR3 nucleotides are TGTGCCAGTAGTGTACAGGGGGCTCGTGCTTTCTTT. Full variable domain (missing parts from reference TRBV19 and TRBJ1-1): DGGITQSPKYLFRKEGQNVTLSCEQNLNHDAMYWYRQDPGQGLRLIYYSQIVNDFQKGDIAEGYSVSREKKESFPLTVTSAQKNPTAFYLCASSVQGARAFFGQGTRLTVV.

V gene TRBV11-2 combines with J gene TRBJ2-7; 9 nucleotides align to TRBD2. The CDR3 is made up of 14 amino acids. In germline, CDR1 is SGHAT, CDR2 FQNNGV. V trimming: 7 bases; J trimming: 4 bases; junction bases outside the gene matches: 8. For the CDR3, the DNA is TGTGCCAGCACCCGAGAGGGACTAGCATACGAGCAGTACTTC. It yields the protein CASTREGLAYEQYF.

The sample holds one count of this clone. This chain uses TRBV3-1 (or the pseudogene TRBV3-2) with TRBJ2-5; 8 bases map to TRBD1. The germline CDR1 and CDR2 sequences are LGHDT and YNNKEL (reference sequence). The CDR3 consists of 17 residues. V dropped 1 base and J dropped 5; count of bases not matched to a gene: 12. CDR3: CASSQALVDREGETQYF. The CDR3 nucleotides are TGTGCCAGCAGCCAAGCCTTAGTGGACAGGGAAGGTGAGACCCAGTACTTC.

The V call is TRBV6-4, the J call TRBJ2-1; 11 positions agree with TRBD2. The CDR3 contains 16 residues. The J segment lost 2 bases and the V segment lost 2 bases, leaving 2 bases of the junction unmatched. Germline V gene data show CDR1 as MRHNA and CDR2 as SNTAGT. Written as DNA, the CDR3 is TGTGCCAGCAGTGACCCGGGACTAGCGGCCTACAATGAGCAGTTCTTC. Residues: CASSDPGLAAYNEQFF.

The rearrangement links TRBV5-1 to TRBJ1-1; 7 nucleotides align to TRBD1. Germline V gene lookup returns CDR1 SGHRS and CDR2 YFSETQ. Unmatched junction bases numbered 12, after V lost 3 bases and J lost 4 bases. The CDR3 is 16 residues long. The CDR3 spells CASSSTGFDYSTEAFF. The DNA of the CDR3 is TGCGCCAGCAGCTCGACAGGGTTCGACTATAGCACTGAAGCTTTCTTT.

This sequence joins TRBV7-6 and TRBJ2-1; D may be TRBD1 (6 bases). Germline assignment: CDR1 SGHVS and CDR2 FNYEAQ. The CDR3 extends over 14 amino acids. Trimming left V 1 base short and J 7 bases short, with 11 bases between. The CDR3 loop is CASSLDYRVNEQFF. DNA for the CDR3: TGTGCCAGCAGCTTAGATTACAGGGTAAATGAGCAGTTCTTC.

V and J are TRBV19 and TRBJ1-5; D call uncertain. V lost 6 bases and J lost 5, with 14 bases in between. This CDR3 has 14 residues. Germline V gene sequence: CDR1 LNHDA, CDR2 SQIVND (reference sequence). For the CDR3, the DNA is TGTGCCAGTAGCCTCGGACTAGATGATCAGCCCCAGCATTTT. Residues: CASSLGLDDQPQHF.

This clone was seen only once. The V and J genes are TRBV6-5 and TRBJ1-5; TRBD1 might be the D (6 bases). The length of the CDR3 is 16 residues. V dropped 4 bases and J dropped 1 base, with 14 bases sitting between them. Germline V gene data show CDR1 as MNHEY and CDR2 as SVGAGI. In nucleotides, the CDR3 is TGTGCCAGCAGTTCCCGCACAGGGACGAGCAATCAGCCCCAGCATTTT. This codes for CASSSRTGTSNQPQHF.

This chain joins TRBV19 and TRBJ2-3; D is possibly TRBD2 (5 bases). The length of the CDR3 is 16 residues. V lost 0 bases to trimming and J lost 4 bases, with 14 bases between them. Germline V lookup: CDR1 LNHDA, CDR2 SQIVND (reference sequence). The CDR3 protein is CASSIEAAGGADTQYF. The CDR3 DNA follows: TGTGCCAGTAGTATAGAGGCGGCGGGCGGCGCAGATACGCAGTATTTT.

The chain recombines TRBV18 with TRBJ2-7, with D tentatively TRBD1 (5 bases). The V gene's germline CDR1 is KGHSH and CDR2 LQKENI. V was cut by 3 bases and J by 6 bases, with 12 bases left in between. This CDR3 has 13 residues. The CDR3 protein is CASSPRQGSEQYF. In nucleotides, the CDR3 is TGTGCCAGCTCACCGAGGCAGGGTTCCGAGCAGTACTTC.

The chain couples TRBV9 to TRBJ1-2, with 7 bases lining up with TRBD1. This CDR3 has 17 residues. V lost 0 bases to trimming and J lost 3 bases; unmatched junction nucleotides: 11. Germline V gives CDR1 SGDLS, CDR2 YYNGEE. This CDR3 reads CASSVGTGRMRDYGYTF. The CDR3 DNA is TGTGCCAGCAGCGTAGGGACAGGACGTATGCGGGACTATGGCTACACCTTC.

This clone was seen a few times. The CDR3 DNA reads as TGTGCCAGCAGCTTGTCTGGCCGCAATCAGCCCCAGCATTTT. This sequence encodes CASSLSGRNQPQHF. The rearrangement uses TRBV2 and TRBJ1-5, with D uncertain. The length of the CDR3 is 14 residues. Germline V gives CDR1 SNHLY, CDR2 FYNNEI. The ends were cut back, 6 bases at V and 2 bases at J, with 11 bases in the middle.

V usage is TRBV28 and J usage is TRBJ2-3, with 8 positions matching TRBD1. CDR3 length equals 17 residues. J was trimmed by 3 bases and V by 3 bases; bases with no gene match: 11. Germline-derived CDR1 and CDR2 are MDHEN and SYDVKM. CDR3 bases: TGTGCCAGCAGTTTCCCGGGGCCGGACAGGGTTACAGATACGCAGTATTTT. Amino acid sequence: CASSFPGPDRVTDTQYF.

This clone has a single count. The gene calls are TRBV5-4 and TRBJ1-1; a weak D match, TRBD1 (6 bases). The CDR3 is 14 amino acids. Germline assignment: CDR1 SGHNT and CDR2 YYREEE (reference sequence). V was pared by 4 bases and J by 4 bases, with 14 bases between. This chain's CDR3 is CASSPETGSTEAFF. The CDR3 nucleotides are TGTGCCAGCAGCCCGGAGACAGGTAGCACTGAAGCTTTCTTT.

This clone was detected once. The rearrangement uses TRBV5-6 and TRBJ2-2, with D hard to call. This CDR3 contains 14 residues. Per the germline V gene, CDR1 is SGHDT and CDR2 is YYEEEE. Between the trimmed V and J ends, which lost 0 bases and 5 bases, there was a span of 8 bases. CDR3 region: CASSLGLLTGELFF. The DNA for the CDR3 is TGTGCCAGCAGCTTGGGACTTCTAACCGGGGAGCTGTTTTTT.

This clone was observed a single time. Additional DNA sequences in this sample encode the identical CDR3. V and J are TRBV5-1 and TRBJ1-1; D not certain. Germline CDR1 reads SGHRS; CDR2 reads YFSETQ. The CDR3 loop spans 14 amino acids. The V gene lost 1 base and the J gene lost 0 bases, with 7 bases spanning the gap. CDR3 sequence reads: CASSLSTMNTEAFF. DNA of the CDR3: TGCGCCAGCAGCTTGTCTACTATGAACACTGAAGCTTTCTTT.